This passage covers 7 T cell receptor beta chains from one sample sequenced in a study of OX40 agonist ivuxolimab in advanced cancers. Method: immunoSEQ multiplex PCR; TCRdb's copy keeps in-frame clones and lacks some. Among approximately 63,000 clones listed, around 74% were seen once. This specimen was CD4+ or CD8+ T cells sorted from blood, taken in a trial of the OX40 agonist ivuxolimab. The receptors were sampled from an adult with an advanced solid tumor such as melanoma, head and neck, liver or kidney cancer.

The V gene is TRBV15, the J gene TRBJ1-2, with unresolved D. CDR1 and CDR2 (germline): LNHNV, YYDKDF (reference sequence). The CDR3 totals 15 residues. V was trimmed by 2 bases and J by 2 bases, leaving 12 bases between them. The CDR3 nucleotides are TGTGCCACCAGCAGAAGGGTCACCGCGAACTATGGCTACACCTTC. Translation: CATSRRVTANYGYTF.

CDR3 sequence: CASSPWGEPANTEAFF. The CDR3 DNA sequence: TGTGCCAGCAGCCCCTGGGGGGAGCCCGCAAACACTGAAGCTTTCTTT. This chain uses TRBV9 with TRBJ1-1; perhaps TRBD1 as D (5 bases). Per the germline V gene, CDR1 is SGDLS and CDR2 is YYNGEE. The V end lost 4 bases, the J end lost 2 bases, and 18 bases lay between the germline ends. The CDR3 spans 16 residues.

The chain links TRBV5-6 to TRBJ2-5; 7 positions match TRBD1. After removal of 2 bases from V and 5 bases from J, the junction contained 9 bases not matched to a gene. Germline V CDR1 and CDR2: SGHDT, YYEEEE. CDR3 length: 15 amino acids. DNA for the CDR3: TGTGCCAGCAGCTTCCGGCAGGGACAGACCGAGACCCAGTACTTC. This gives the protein CASSFRQGQTETQYF.

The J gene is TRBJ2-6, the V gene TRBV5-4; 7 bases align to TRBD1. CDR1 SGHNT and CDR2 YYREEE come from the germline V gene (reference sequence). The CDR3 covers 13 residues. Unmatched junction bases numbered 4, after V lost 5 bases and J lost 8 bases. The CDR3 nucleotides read TGTGCCAGCAGACGGACAGGCACCAACGTCCTGACTTTC. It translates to CASRRTGTNVLTF.

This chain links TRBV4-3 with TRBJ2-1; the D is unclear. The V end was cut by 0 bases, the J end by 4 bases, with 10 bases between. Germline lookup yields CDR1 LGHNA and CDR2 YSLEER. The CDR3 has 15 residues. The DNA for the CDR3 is TGCGCCAGCAGCCAAGAGGTGACCTCGTACAATGAGCAGTTCTTC. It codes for CASSQEVTSYNEQFF.

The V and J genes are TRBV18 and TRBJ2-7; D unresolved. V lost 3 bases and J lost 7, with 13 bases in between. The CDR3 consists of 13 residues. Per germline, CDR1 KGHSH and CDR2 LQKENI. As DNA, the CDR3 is TGTGCCAGCTCACCCGGAGATGAAGCTGAGCAGTACTTC. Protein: CASSPGDEAEQYF.

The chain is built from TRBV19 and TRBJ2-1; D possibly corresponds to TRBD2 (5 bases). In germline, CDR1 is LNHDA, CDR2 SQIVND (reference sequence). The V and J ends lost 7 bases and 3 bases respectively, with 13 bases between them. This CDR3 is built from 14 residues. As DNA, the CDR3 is TGTGCCAGTAAGGGAGCGGCTGACTACAATGAGCAGTTCTTC. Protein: CASKGAADYNEQFF.